These 10 T cell receptor beta chains share one sample of origin, sequenced in a study of T-cell reconstitution after alpha-beta-depleted transplantation in children. Unique molecular identifiers were built into the TCRbeta library. One entry per CDR3 protein results from TCRdb running MiXCR on the PCR reads. The sample records 220,000 or so distinct CDR3 sequences, 6.5% to 9% being singletons. This material consisted of PBMCs, mostly from graft donor cells, taken 180 days after TCRalphabeta/CD19-depleted stem cell transplant. These receptors originate from a male patient between 10 and 17 years old who had a stem cell transplant for acute lymphoblastic leukemia, so the T cells may come from the graft donor.

This clonotype appeared many times. This sequence joins TRBV12-3 or TRBV12-4 and TRBJ1-1, with D maybe TRBD1 (5 bases). CDR3 length: 16 amino acids. V was clipped by 10 bases and J by 5 bases, with 26 bases between them. In DNA form, the CDR3 reads TGTGCCACTCAGACTAGGACCAATTACCGGGGGACTGAAGCTTTCTTT. Its protein is CATQTRTNYRGTEAFF.

This clonotype was seen more than once but under ten times. This chain connects TRBV11-1 to TRBJ2-1; the D gene is possibly TRBD1 (5 bases). This CDR3 comprises 18 residues. Trimming took off 5 bases at V and 2 bases at J, with 22 bases between the two ends. Germline lookup yields CDR1 SGHAT and CDR2 FQDESV (reference sequence). CDR3 DNA sequence: TGTGCCAGCAGCCCCATGGGGCAGGGATACCCTACCTACAATGAGCAGTTCTTC. Translation: CASSPMGQGYPTYNEQFF.

This clonotype was seen at least ten times. This chain uses TRBV20-1 with TRBJ2-3; D gene unclear. Germline V gives CDR1 DFQATT, CDR2 SNEGSKA (reference sequence). The CDR3 covers 13 residues. V lost 3 bases, J lost 6 bases, and 13 bases lay in between. In DNA, the CDR3 is TGCAGTGCTAGTGGCCTGGCTTCGGATACGCAGTATTTT. Translation: CSASGLASDTQYF.

This clonotype was recorded at least ten times. The rearrangement uses TRBV20-1 and TRBJ2-1; 11 positions agree with TRBD2. The CDR3 has 14 residues. The germline CDR1 and CDR2 sequences are DFQATT and SNEGSKA (reference sequence). The junction had 5 bases not matched to a gene; V was cut back by 1 base and J by 9 bases. The CDR3 loop reads CSARVTSGNVEQFF. The CDR3, as DNA: TGCAGTGCTAGAGTGACTAGCGGGAACGTTGAGCAGTTCTTC.

The chain uses TRBV4-3 and TRBJ1-1; no clear D gene. CDR3 size: 13 residues. Trimming shortened V by 4 bases and J by 3 bases, and 9 bases separated the two germline ends. CDR1 LGHNA and CDR2 YSLEER come from the germline V gene. The CDR3, as DNA: TGCGCCAGCAGCCCACAGCTTTACACTGAAGCTTTCTTT. This sequence encodes CASSPQLYTEAFF.

This clonotype has more than one count but fewer than ten. V and J are TRBV27 and TRBJ1-6; no definite D call. The CDR3 runs to 16 residues. The germline V gene encodes CDR1 MNHEY and CDR2 SMNVEV (reference sequence). The V end lost 5 bases, the J end lost 3 bases, and 14 bases lay between the germline ends. The CDR3 reads CASSRGHTVYNSPLHF. Written as DNA, the CDR3 is TGTGCCAGCAGTCGTGGCCACACAGTCTATAATTCACCCCTCCACTTT.

Ten or more counts support this clonotype. The junction departs from germline at one end; a sequencing error may be responsible. The chain combines TRBV7-6 with TRBJ1-1; tentative D call: TRBD1 (6 bases). The CDR3 extends over 15 amino acids. Germline V gives CDR1 SGHVS, CDR2 FNYEAQ. DNA for the CDR3: TGTGCCAGCAGCTTCCTAACAGGGCGGAACTCTGAAGCTTTCTTT. This sequence encodes CASSFLTGRNSEAFF.

The sample holds many counts of this clonotype. V gene TRBV2 combines with J gene TRBJ2-3; D perhaps matches TRBD2 (6 bases). V was cut by 3 bases and J by 2 bases, with 9 bases left in between. This CDR3 has 14 residues. CDR1 is SNHLY and CDR2 is FYNNEI in the germline V gene. For the CDR3, the DNA is TGTGCCAGCAGTGAGGAGGGTATCACAGATACGCAGTATTTT. Encoded protein: CASSEEGITDTQYF.

Many counts were recorded for this clonotype. The gene calls are TRBV9 and TRBJ1-1; 7 nucleotides agree with TRBD1. Germline V gene lookup returns CDR1 SGDLS and CDR2 YYNGEE. The CDR3 length is 14 residues. With 3 bases clipped from V and 0 bases from J, the junction kept 2 bases outside the gene matches. CDR3 sequence (DNA): TGTGCCAGCAGCGGCAGGGGGGTGAACACTGAAGCTTTCTTT. This encodes CASSGRGVNTEAFF. Supplemented by reference TRBV9 and TRBJ1-1, the full variable domain reads DSGVTQTPKHLITATGQRVTLRCSPRSGDLSVYWYQQSLDQGLQFLIQYYNGEERAKGNILERFSAQQFPDLHSELNLSSLELGDSALYFCASSGRGVNTEAFFGQGTRLTVV.

This clonotype was recorded a few times. This chain uses TRBV20-1 with TRBJ1-4; a possible D gene is TRBD1 (6 bases). V shed 6 bases and J shed 4 bases, with 18 bases lying between them. CDR3 length: 15 amino acids. The germline V gene has CDR1 DFQATT and CDR2 SNEGSKA (reference sequence). The CDR3 DNA reads TGCAGTGCCCCGACCCGGGGGCGGCTTAATGAAAAACTGTTTTTT. It is translated as CSAPTRGRLNEKLFF.